The T cell receptor beta chain described here comes from a study of response to subunit inactivated influenza vaccine. Study findings and constraints: Few new T cells, the authors suggested, are recruited by each seasonal influenza vaccination.

Germline-derived CDR1 and CDR2 are MNHEY and SVGEGT. The CDR3 loop spans 15 amino acids. Unmatched junction bases numbered 6, after V lost 2 bases and J lost 5 bases. In regard to this clonotype: The antigen is undetermined.

Each CDR3 protein gets one entry after TCRdb re-called the RT-PCR reads with MiXCR. The sample holds more than 500,000 distinct CDR3 sequences, over 9% seen once. These same data were also listed under a study on T cells expressing NK-cell markers. From that report: Synthesis of TCR beta cDNA relied on 5'RACE template switching carrying UMIs.

The sequence came from a man aged 50 or older who received an inactivated influenza vaccine. The chain is built from TRBV6-2 or TRBV6-3 and TRBJ2-5, with TRBD2 identical over 9 bases. The sequencing used PBMCs from blood, collected on the day of vaccination. CDR3 protein: CASSYPRGGLETQYF. The DNA for the CDR3 is TGTGCCAGCAGTTACCCGCGGGGGGGGCTGGAGACCCAGTACTTC.